This TCR beta chain was documented in a study of early T cells in non-severe SARS-CoV-2 infection (dated by TCRdb to the early 2020s). Background for the entire study: Bulk RNA from unsorted whole blood was used for TCR sequencing, so alpha and beta chains could not be paired. Here is what the overall study found, with its caveats: Matching against VDJdb was skewed toward anti-spike CD8 responses, likely underestimated virus-specific expansions, and missed private and CD4 specificities.

This clonotype was picked up many times. No cognate antigen has been identified for it. No base quality values were provided; no much bigger clone lies one nucleotide off. Libraries were prepared through 5' RACE. Instrument on record: NextSeq 500. In the TCR library protocol, unique molecular identifiers were attached to individual cDNA molecules to correct for PCR bias and sequencing error. Sequencing covered both TCR alpha and beta chains, and within each sample the abundances of alpha and beta sequences were tightly co-correlated. The authors' analysis ran thus. Decombinator V4 was used to annotate TCR sequences for V gene, J gene and CDR3. TCRs were defined as expanded if a significant change between any two time points was detected under a Poisson model with p below 0.0001. Abundances of TCRs were expressed as counts per million after normalisation to the total number of TCRs sequenced in each sample. TRAV1-2 paired with TRAJ12, TRAJ20 or TRAJ33 defined MAIT TCRs, while TRAV10 paired with TRAJ18 defined iNKT TCRs. VDJdb, accessed 1 November 2021, was searched for CMV, EBV and SARS-CoV-2 annotated TCRs, excluding TCRs annotated for multiple antigens. TCRdb reanalyzed the raw reads on its own, using fastp at Q25 for trimming and MiXCR for clone calling, and kept in-frame beta chains. One record per CDR3 amino acid sequence lists the most common genes and DNA. TCRdb's processing, not the authors', yielded these V and J calls. Counted in this sample were tens of thousands of distinct CDR3 sequences; 15% of them appeared once. Less than 7% of the sample is held by the ten biggest clonotypes.

CDR1 and CDR2, looked up from the germline V gene (reference sequence), are SGHNT and YYREEE. From the cysteine up to the phenylalanine, the CDR3 has a length of 13 residues. Only the CDR3 portion is preserved as DNA: 39 bases, with reading frame beginning at the first base. V and J are truncated by 1 base and 5 bases respectively, leaving an intervening sequence of 9 bases. A case-control design nested within a healthcare worker cohort in London, UK, was used, with weekly nasopharyngeal swab PCR tests and blood sampling performed. Healthcare workers were recruited between 23 and 31 March 2020, during the week of the UK lockdown, and were followed weekly for up to about 16 weeks.

Sequencing input: whole blood. This TCR was sampled from an adult who was a healthcare worker with PCR-confirmed SARS-CoV-2 infection or an uninfected control (not recorded which). The chain couples TRBV5-4 to TRBJ1-1, with the D gene uncertain. Read as DNA, the sequence is TGTGCCAGCAGCTTGCCAGAGTGGACTGAAGCTTTCTTT. Translated, it reads CASSLPEWTEAFF.